This record looks at one TCR beta chain sequence and its context. Its cognate antigen is unknown. The data belong to a study of vaccination and CD4 T cells after COVID-19. Study-wide background: Nasal swab PCR detected SARS-CoV-2 in convalescent patients, who comprised some 10 mild cases and one severe case. Ranging from 14 to 241, the interval between dose two and post-vaccine sampling had a median of approximately 67 days.

Noted treatment: roughly ten-day PBMC culture with coronavirus spike peptide pools or control peptides (ViraFEST assay). Sequence data for DNA of cultured CD4+ T cells were generated by the Oncomine TCR Beta short-read assay. TCRdb independently ran MiXCR on the PCR reads; one entry per CDR3 protein. The sample shows tens of thousands of distinct CDR3 sequences, about 60% of them seen only once. The germline gives CDR1 LNHNV, CDR2 YYDKDF (reference sequence). The length of the CDR3 is 12 residues. V lost 0 bases and J lost 3, with 2 bases in between. This chain joins TRBV15 and TRBJ1-2, with no clear D. The TCR sequence derives from a human donor who had recovered from COVID-19. The sample taken for sequencing was CD4+ T cells from blood, cultured in vitro. DNA of the CDR3: TGTGCCACCAGCAGAGATTACTATGGCTACACCTTC. Its protein product is CATSRDYYGYTF.